This T cell receptor (beta chain) derives from a study of identical twins. This CDR3 comprises 15 residues. Per germline, CDR1 DFQATT and CDR2 SNEGSKA (reference sequence). The V end lost 7 bases, the J end lost 7 bases, and 26 bases lay between the germline ends. Broader study findings: Diverse VJ usage suggested most zero-insertion clonotypes were not invariant T cells.

Template switching (which added a universal primer site) was used, and cDNA carried unique molecular identifiers. Via MiXCR, TCRdb re-called the 5' RACE reads, giving one row per CDR3 protein. Among about 690,000 distinct CDR3 sequences listed, approximately 6.1% were seen once. Remarks on this clonotype: Its antigen is still unknown.

Sequencing input: naive T cells sorted from blood. The clonotype comes from a man aged 18 to 29 in good health. The chain recombines TRBV20-1 with TRBJ2-7, with D possibly TRBD1 on 6 matching bases. The CDR3 bases are TGCAGTGGAGGCCGCTACCAGGGGCCTGTTGAGGAGCAGTACTTC. It translates to CSGGRYQGPVEEQYF.